A selection of T cell receptor beta chains follows, all from one sample in a study of T cell clonotyping in hematopoietic cell transplantation. Some clones are missing from TCRdb's copy, which holds only in-frame ones; the method was immunoSEQ multiplex PCR. The table lists fewer than 100,000 clones, about 95% of them singletons. This material consisted of peripheral blood mononuclear cells, taken before stem cell transplant. These receptors were obtained from a woman between 45 and 65 years old with acute myeloid leukemia. Some clones in this sample may be carry-over from other donors' samples. CDR3s include the opening cysteine and the closing phenylalanine or tryptophan. The order of the fields is J gene, D gene, V gene, clone size, CDR3 DNA, CDR3 protein. A D gene is named only where the DNA matches it firmly. Not every row has a clone size; where given, it reads once, few, many or a size class.

j_gene: TRBJ1-2
d_gene: -
v_gene: TRBV7-9
abundance: -
CDR3nt: TGTGCCAGCAGCACCGGGGACGGCCGCTATGGCTACACCTTC
CDR3aa: CASSTGDGRYGYTF

j_gene: TRBJ1-2
d_gene: TRBD1
v_gene: TRBV30
abundance: -
CDR3nt: TGTGCCTGGAGTAGAGGGGGGGACAGAACTAACTATGGCTACACCTTC
CDR3aa: CAWSRGGDRTNYGYTF

j_gene: TRBJ1-2
d_gene: -
v_gene: TRBV6-5
abundance: -
CDR3nt: TGTGCCAGCAGTTACTCACGGCTCGCGCTTAACTATGGCTACACCTTC
CDR3aa: CASSYSRLALNYGYTF

j_gene: TRBJ2-5
d_gene: -
v_gene: TRBV2
abundance: -
CDR3nt: TGTGCCAGCACGGGGGCGGGGGAGAGGGAGACCCAGTACTTC
CDR3aa: CASTGAGERETQYF

j_gene: TRBJ2-3
d_gene: TRBD2
v_gene: TRBV7-2
abundance: -
CDR3nt: TGTGCCAGCAGCTTAGTTGCGGGGGGTCTCACAGATACGCAGTATTTT
CDR3aa: CASSLVAGGLTDTQYF

j_gene: TRBJ1-4
d_gene: -
v_gene: TRBV6-5
abundance: -
CDR3nt: TGTGCCAGCAGTTACTCTCCCACTAATGAAAAACTGTTTTTT
CDR3aa: CASSYSPTNEKLFF

j_gene: TRBJ1-1
d_gene: TRBD1
v_gene: TRBV6-1
abundance: -
CDR3nt: TGTGCCAGCAGTGGACAGGGTAGGGTGAACACTGAAGCTTTCTTT
CDR3aa: CASSGQGRVNTEAFF

j_gene: TRBJ1-5
d_gene: -
v_gene: TRBV19
abundance: -
CDR3nt: TGTGCCAGTAGTGGGCAGGGTGAGGGTCAGCCCCAGCATTTT
CDR3aa: CASSGQGEGQPQHF

j_gene: TRBJ2-1
d_gene: -
v_gene: TRBV7-2
abundance: -
CDR3nt: TGTGCCAGCAGCCCTATCGGAAACAATGAGCAGTTCTTC
CDR3aa: CASSPIGNNEQFF

j_gene: TRBJ2-1
d_gene: TRBD1
v_gene: TRBV19
abundance: -
CDR3nt: TGTGCCAGTAGTATAGATCCAACAGGGGCCTACAATGAGCAGTTCTTC
CDR3aa: CASSIDPTGAYNEQFF

j_gene: TRBJ1-5
d_gene: -
v_gene: TRBV2
abundance: -
CDR3nt: TGTGCCAGCAGCCCATCATCCTTCGATCAGCCCCAGCATTTT
CDR3aa: CASSPSSFDQPQHF

j_gene: TRBJ2-1
d_gene: -
v_gene: TRBV11-2
abundance: -
CDR3nt: TGTGCCAGCAGCCCTACGGGGTCCCCCTACAATGAGCAGTTCTTC
CDR3aa: CASSPTGSPYNEQFF

j_gene: TRBJ2-5
d_gene: TRBD1
v_gene: TRBV5-1
abundance: once
CDR3nt: TGCGCCAGCAGCCCCCTGGGGACAGGAGGGATCAATGCTGAGACCCAGTACTTC
CDR3aa: CASSPLGTGGINAETQYF

j_gene: TRBJ1-2
d_gene: -
v_gene: TRBV9
abundance: -
CDR3nt: TGTGCCAGCGTAGCGGGACAAGGAAACTATGGCTACACCTTC
CDR3aa: CASVAGQGNYGYTF

j_gene: TRBJ2-1
d_gene: TRBD2
v_gene: TRBV5-4
abundance: -
CDR3nt: TGTGCCAGCAGCTTGGAGGTGCGGGAGTGGGATGAGCAGTTCTTC
CDR3aa: CASSLEVREWDEQFF

j_gene: TRBJ2-7
d_gene: TRBD1
v_gene: TRBV7-8
abundance: once
CDR3nt: TGTGCCAGCAGCTTAGCTTGGGGACAGGGGGCCACCTACGAGCAGTACTTC
CDR3aa: CASSLAWGQGATYEQYF

j_gene: TRBJ1-2
d_gene: -
v_gene: TRBV19
abundance: -
CDR3nt: TGTGCCAGTACCAATCCCCCTGGGGCGCCCGGAGATCGCTATGGCTACACCTTC
CDR3aa: CASTNPPGAPGDRYGYTF

j_gene: TRBJ2-5
d_gene: -
v_gene: TRBV7-9
abundance: -
CDR3nt: TGTGCCAGCAGCTTAGCTGGGGAGACCCAGTACTTC
CDR3aa: CASSLAGETQYF

j_gene: TRBJ2-1
d_gene: -
v_gene: TRBV10-1
abundance: -
CDR3nt: TGCGCCAGCAGTGAAGGAGCTAGGTATGAGCAGTTCTTC
CDR3aa: CASSEGARYEQFF

j_gene: TRBJ1-2
d_gene: -
v_gene: TRBV29-1
abundance: once
CDR3nt: TGCAGCGCTTCGGAAAACTATGGCTACACCTTC
CDR3aa: CSASENYGYTF

j_gene: TRBJ2-4
d_gene: -
v_gene: TRBV6-4
abundance: -
CDR3nt: TGTGCCAGCAGACAGGACAGAACCTACGCCAAAAACATTCAGTACTTC
CDR3aa: CASRQDRTYAKNIQYF

j_gene: TRBJ1-5
d_gene: -
v_gene: TRBV28
abundance: -
CDR3nt: TGTGCCAGCAGTTTAGAGAGGGGGGGCACGCGGCCCCAGCATTTT
CDR3aa: CASSLERGGTRPQHF

j_gene: TRBJ1-2
d_gene: -
v_gene: TRBV6-5
abundance: -
CDR3nt: TGTGCCAGCATGAGGGAGAACTATGGCTACACCTTC
CDR3aa: CASMRENYGYTF

j_gene: TRBJ1-2
d_gene: -
v_gene: TRBV28
abundance: -
CDR3nt: TGTGCCAGCAGTTGGCCGGGGCGGAGTGGCTACACCTTC
CDR3aa: CASSWPGRSGYTF

j_gene: TRBJ1-2
d_gene: -
v_gene: TRBV7-2
abundance: -
CDR3nt: TGTGCCAGCAGCTCCAGGCGGCCGGACTATGGCTACACCTTC
CDR3aa: CASSSRRPDYGYTF

j_gene: TRBJ1-5
d_gene: -
v_gene: TRBV5-8
abundance: once
CDR3nt: TGTGCCAGCAGCTTGCGTAGGGTAGTGGGGAGCAATCAGCCCCAGCATTTT
CDR3aa: CASSLRRVVGSNQPQHF

j_gene: TRBJ2-7
d_gene: TRBD1
v_gene: TRBV4-1
abundance: -
CDR3nt: TGCGCCAGCAGCCAAGTAGAGGGGGCTAGCGAGCAGTACTTC
CDR3aa: CASSQVEGASEQYF

j_gene: TRBJ1-1
d_gene: TRBD1
v_gene: TRBV5-6
abundance: -
CDR3nt: TGTGCCAGCAGCTTGCAACAGGGGGCAAACACTGAAGCTTTCTTT
CDR3aa: CASSLQQGANTEAFF

j_gene: TRBJ1-1
d_gene: TRBD1
v_gene: TRBV6-5
abundance: -
CDR3nt: TGTGCCAGCAGGCGTGACAAAGGGGGCGGGGCTTTCTTT
CDR3aa: CASRRDKGGGAFF

j_gene: TRBJ2-2
d_gene: -
v_gene: TRBV2
abundance: once
CDR3nt: TGTGCCAGCAGCCTTCAGGCTATGTCGAACACCGGGGAGCTGTTTTTT
CDR3aa: CASSLQAMSNTGELFF

j_gene: TRBJ1-6
d_gene: TRBD1
v_gene: TRBV5-4
abundance: -
CDR3nt: TGTGCCAGCAGCTTGCCGGGACAGGCGGGGTCACCCCTCCACTTT
CDR3aa: CASSLPGQAGSPLHF

j_gene: TRBJ1-3
d_gene: -
v_gene: TRBV9
abundance: -
CDR3nt: TGTGCCAGCAGCATCGTGGGGGTCCTCTCTGGAAACACCATATATTTT
CDR3aa: CASSIVGVLSGNTIYF

j_gene: TRBJ1-2
d_gene: -
v_gene: TRBV27
abundance: -
CDR3nt: TGTGCCAGCAGTTTGCTGGGACAAGAGTATGGCTACACCTTC
CDR3aa: CASSLLGQEYGYTF

j_gene: TRBJ1-5
d_gene: -
v_gene: TRBV7-3
abundance: -
CDR3nt: TGTGCCAGCAGCGCGGACGGAAGCAATCAGCCCCAGCATTTT
CDR3aa: CASSADGSNQPQHF

j_gene: TRBJ2-5
d_gene: -
v_gene: TRBV5-1
abundance: -
CDR3nt: TGCGCCAGCAGCGAGGAGAAGTGGGCAGAGACCCAGTACTTC
CDR3aa: CASSEEKWAETQYF

j_gene: TRBJ2-1
d_gene: TRBD2
v_gene: TRBV10-2
abundance: -
CDR3nt: TGCGCCAGCGGACTAGCGGGCGGGTTTGAGCAGTTCTTC
CDR3aa: CASGLAGGFEQFF

j_gene: TRBJ2-2
d_gene: TRBD1
v_gene: TRBV7-9
abundance: once
CDR3nt: TGTGCCAGCAGCCGTCCGGGACAGGTGAACACCGGGGAGCTGTTTTTT
CDR3aa: CASSRPGQVNTGELFF

j_gene: TRBJ2-5
d_gene: TRBD2
v_gene: TRBV7-8
abundance: -
CDR3nt: TGTGCCAGCAGCTTGCGACTAGCGGGAGAGGTAGAGACCCAGTACTTC
CDR3aa: CASSLRLAGEVETQYF

j_gene: TRBJ2-3
d_gene: TRBD2
v_gene: TRBV30
abundance: -
CDR3nt: TGTGCCTGGAGAACCCTGCTAGCGGGAGCACATACGCAGTATTTT
CDR3aa: CAWRTLLAGAHTQYF

j_gene: TRBJ2-1
d_gene: -
v_gene: TRBV4-2
abundance: -
CDR3nt: TGTGCCAGCAGCCCCGACTCGACGGAGCAGTTCTTC
CDR3aa: CASSPDSTEQFF